This T cell receptor beta chain appears in the sequencing data of a study of radiation and T cells in renal cell carcinoma. The data were produced by immunoSEQ multiplex PCR, yet TCRdb's version contains in-frame clones alone and is incomplete. The sample holds roughly 90,000 clones, around four fifths seen once. General observations from the study: In blood, top tumor clones expanded by 2 weeks, shrinking by 4.

A remark on this clone: Its antigen is not identified.

Time point in this sample: blood 4 weeks post-SBRT, at nephrectomy. Treatment specified: 15 Gy SBRT to primary tumor, nephrectomy 4 weeks later. Nephrectomy followed 15 Gy stereotactic body radiation by 4 weeks. Radiation-treated patients gave blood at baseline, week 2 and week 4. Clear cell pathology was present in this patient's renal cell carcinoma. This receptor was taken from a man in his fifties with renal cell carcinoma. The sample was blood, taken from a patient whose treatment included radiotherapy and nephrectomy.

CDR3 nucleotides: TGTGCCAGCAGCCGACAGGGGGCAATGGGGAACACTGAAGCTTTCTTT. Its protein is CASSRQGAMGNTEAFF. The chain recombines TRBV7-9 with TRBJ1-1; TRBD1 agrees at 10 bases. Trimming at V came to 5 bases and at J to 1 base, leaving 7 bases not matched to a gene. The CDR3 length is 16 residues. Looked up from germline, CDR1 is SEHNR and CDR2 is FQNEAQ (reference sequence).